These 6 T cell receptor beta chains came from one sample sequenced in a study of breast tumors, draining lymph nodes, adjacent tissues. A single record per CDR3 protein comes from TCRdb applying MiXCR to the multiplex PCR reads. The repertoire holds 200,000 to 300,000 distinct CDR3 sequences, with more than 30% as singletons. Samples came from axillary lymph nodes draining the breast cancer. Material for sequencing was axillary lymph node tissue. These receptors all come from a female donor with breast cancer. Some clones in this sample may be carry-over from other donors' samples.

In its sample, this clonotype was seen once. A read error may be the cause here, since a much bigger clone is one base away. The V call is TRBV6-1, the J call TRBJ1-3; D is perhaps TRBD1 (5 bases). The CDR3 has 14 residues. CDR1 and CDR2 from the germline V gene are MNHNS and SASEGT. CDR3 in amino acids: CASAIQASGSTIYF. In DNA, the CDR3 is TGTGCCAGCGCAATACAGGCCTCTGGAAGCACCATATATTTT.

This sequence joins TRBV2 and TRBJ1-1; D remains unclear. Trimming stripped 8 bases from V and 10 bases from J, with 14 bases between. Germline V gene sequence: CDR1 SNHLY, CDR2 FYNNEI. The CDR3 loop spans 11 amino acids. The CDR3 nucleotides are TGTGCCAGCGGTCCACTTAGGCTAGCTTTCTTT. As protein: CASGPLRLAFF.

This clonotype was observed many times. The V gene is TRBV20-1, the J gene TRBJ2-7; TRBD2 matches 10 bases. Germline loops: CDR1 DFQATT, CDR2 SNEGSKA (reference sequence). V dropped 2 bases and J dropped 5; count of bases not matched to a gene: 6. The CDR3 sequence is 14 residues long. The CDR3 nucleotides are TGCAGTGCTAGATCGGGGCTAGCGGGAGACGAGCAGTACTTC. It codes for CSARSGLAGDEQYF.

A word on this clonotype: This CDR3 fails to terminate in the conserved phenylalanine or tryptophan, so it likely reflects a read error. Because the CDR3's place on the DNA is in doubt, the DNA is left out and the CDR3 is given as listed by TCRdb. The chain joins TRBV7-2 to TRBJ2-1. The CDR3 spans 8 residues, counting both ends. CDR1 is SGHTA and CDR2 is FQGNSA in the germline V gene. The CDR3 here is CASSLSLG.

In DNA form, the CDR3 reads TGTGCCAGCAGTGAGACGGACAGGAGCACTGAAGCTTTCTTT. It specifies CASSETDRSTEAFF. The rearrangement uses TRBV25-1 and TRBJ1-1; 7 bases align to TRBD1. CDR3 length equals 14 residues. Germline V lookup: CDR1 MGHDK, CDR2 SYGVNS. Trimming cost V 3 bases and J 4 bases; bases outside gene matches: 5.

In this sample, this clonotype turned up many times. The chain joins TRBV14 to TRBJ2-3; a possible D gene is TRBD1 (6 bases). CDR3 length: 17 amino acids. The germline CDR1 and CDR2 sequences are SGHDN and FVKESK. Trimming took 0 bases from V and 4 from J, leaving 17 bases between them. The CDR3 sequence is CASSQDPSFWGPDTQYF. The CDR3 DNA follows: TGTGCCAGCAGCCAAGACCCCTCGTTTTGGGGGCCAGATACGCAGTATTTT.